These 22 T cell receptor beta chains were sequenced from one sample in a study of blood T cell repertoires in COVID-19. Only in-frame clones appear in the TCRdb table, and some are missing; sequencing was by immunoSEQ multiplex PCR. The table lists approximately 150,000 clones, roughly 87% of them singletons, with less than 2% in the top ten. Sequenced: peripheral blood. The receptor set was obtained from a man aged 65 to 79 with acute or convalescent COVID-19.

The V and J genes are TRBV5-6 and TRBJ1-1; D is undetermined. CDR3 length equals 15 residues. From germline, CDR1 is SGHDT and CDR2 YYEEEE. Trimming removed 3 bases from V and 0 bases from J, with 12 bases in between. This chain's CDR3 is CASSWETGMNTEAFF. The CDR3 bases are TGTGCCAGCAGCTGGGAGACGGGCATGAACACTGAAGCTTTCTTT.

The chain is built from TRBV6-2 or TRBV6-3 and TRBJ2-3, with a tentative D call TRBD2 (6 bases). Germline lookup yields CDR1 MNHEY and CDR2 SVGEGT. The CDR3 contains 13 residues. The germline V and J ends were trimmed by 2 bases and 5 bases, with 8 bases remaining between them. The CDR3 DNA is TGTGCCAGCAGTTACCCGGGAGTAGATACGCAGTATTTT. This translates into CASSYPGVDTQYF.

V is TRBV28 and J is TRBJ2-7; D is possibly TRBD2 (6 bases). V dropped 6 bases and J dropped 3 bases, with 9 bases sitting between them. The length of the CDR3 is 12 residues. CDR1 is MDHEN and CDR2 is SYDVKM in the germline V gene. In DNA, the CDR3 is TGTGCCAGCAGGGGGGGAGACTACGAGCAGTACTTC. Protein product: CASRGGDYEQYF.

This clone occurred a few times. This chain connects TRBV5-1 to TRBJ1-6; no clear D. With 0 bases removed from V and 7 bases from J, the gap between germline ends came to 14 bases. The CDR3 runs 16 residues. CDR1 SGHRS and CDR2 YFSETQ come from the germline V gene. The chain's CDR3 is CASSLGGSTGNSPLHF. CDR3 in DNA: TGCGCCAGCAGCTTGGGAGGTAGTACGGGGAATTCACCCCTCCACTTT.

The chain has TRBV11-2 and TRBJ1-1; D ambiguous. The CDR3 loop spans 12 amino acids. Deletions cut 4 bases from V and 5 bases from J, with 8 bases between. The germline CDR1 and CDR2 sequences are SGHAT and FQNNGV. CDR3 sequence: CASSSPLTEAFF. The CDR3 DNA reads as TGTGCCAGCAGCTCCCCTCTTACTGAAGCTTTCTTT.

This clone was seen once. V gene TRBV5-3 combines with J gene TRBJ2-3, with D maybe TRBD2 (6 bases). TRBV5-3 is annotated as an ORF whose role is uncertain. Trimming shortened V by 1 base and J by 3 bases, and 12 bases separated the two germline ends. This CDR3 is 15 amino acids long. CDR3 in DNA: TGTGCCAGAAGCTTGCCCCGGGGGAGGACAGATACGCAGTATTTT. It codes for CARSLPRGRTDTQYF.

The chain has TRBV28 and TRBJ2-1; 9 bases match TRBD2. Germline CDR1 MDHEN, CDR2 SYDVKM. V was clipped by 2 bases and J by 6 bases; unmatched bases: 5. The CDR3 has 15 amino acids. DNA for the CDR3: TGTGCCAGCAGTTTACGGTCTAGCGGGACCAATGAGCAGTTCTTC. Encoded protein: CASSLRSSGTNEQFF.

This chain joins TRBV11-2 and TRBJ2-3; D is undetermined. This CDR3 has 14 residues. Germline V CDR1 and CDR2: SGHAT, FQNNGV. V dropped 2 bases and J dropped 2 bases, with 8 bases sitting between them. Written as DNA, the CDR3 is TGTGCCAGCAGCTTACGTACTTTCACAGATACGCAGTATTTT. Its translation is CASSLRTFTDTQYF.

The V and J genes are TRBV6-5 and TRBJ1-1, with 9 nucleotides matching TRBD1. CDR1 is MNHEY and CDR2 is SVGAGI in the germline V gene. This CDR3 has 15 residues. V shed 0 bases, J shed 4 bases, and the junction held 3 bases outside the gene matches. This chain's CDR3 is CASSYSWGQGTEAFF. The CDR3 DNA reads TGTGCCAGCAGTTACTCGTGGGGACAGGGCACTGAAGCTTTCTTT.

The chain couples TRBV5-1 to TRBJ1-1; 10 bases fit TRBD1. The V and J ends lost 4 bases and 4 bases, in that order; junction bases with no gene match: 10. This CDR3 is 16 amino acids long. Germline CDR1 is SGHRS and CDR2 is YFSETQ. In nucleotides, the CDR3 is TGCGCCAGCAGCCTAAGACAGGGGGCGCGGGGCACTGAAGCTTTCTTT. It yields the protein CASSLRQGARGTEAFF.

V usage is TRBV5-1 and J usage is TRBJ1-1, with 9 positions matching TRBD1. CDR1 and CDR2 from the germline V gene are SGHRS and YFSETQ. CDR3 length: 17 residues. After removal of 1 base from V and 1 base from J, the junction contained 8 bases not matched to a gene. The CDR3 sequence: CASSLLPGQGENTEAFF. In DNA, the CDR3 is TGCGCCAGCAGCTTGCTGCCGGGACAGGGAGAGAACACTGAAGCTTTCTTT.

This chain links TRBV2 with TRBJ2-3; a weak D match, TRBD2 (7 bases). Trimming removed 7 bases from V and 2 bases from J, with 16 bases in between. The CDR3 covers 15 residues. Per the germline V gene, CDR1 is SNHLY and CDR2 is FYNNEI. As DNA, the CDR3 is TGTGCCAGCAAGGGGGGGCACCTCAACACAGATACGCAGTATTTT. This gives the protein CASKGGHLNTDTQYF.

The chain uses TRBV3-1 (or the pseudogene TRBV3-2) and TRBJ1-2; 7 bases are shared with TRBD1. Looked up from germline, CDR1 is LGHDT and CDR2 is YNNKEL (reference sequence). J gave up 8 bases and V 2 bases, and 2 bases lay outside the gene matches. The CDR3 extends over 12 amino acids. This CDR3 is CASSQRGRGYTF. The CDR3 bases are TGTGCCAGCAGCCAAAGGGGGCGAGGCTACACCTTC.

This clone was seen only once. This chain uses TRBV6-5 with TRBJ1-4; D is undetermined. Germline CDR1 reads MNHEY; CDR2 reads SVGAGI. With 4 bases removed from V and 3 bases from J, the gap between germline ends came to 15 bases. The CDR3 has 16 amino acids. The CDR3 reads CASSSLDTSANEKLFF. CDR3 DNA sequence: TGTGCCAGCAGTTCGCTCGACACCTCGGCTAATGAAAAACTGTTTTTT.

V is TRBV6-5 and J is TRBJ2-3; D may be TRBD2 (6 bases). CDR1 is MNHEY, CDR2 SVGAGI, per germline. This CDR3 spans 15 amino acids. V lost 7 bases and J 2 bases, leaving 16 bases between the germline ends. The CDR3 sequence: CASNLGGPLTDTQYF. In nucleotides, the CDR3 is TGTGCCAGCAACTTGGGGGGACCTCTCACAGATACGCAGTATTTT.

The J gene is TRBJ2-5, the V gene TRBV7-9; D possibly corresponds to TRBD1 (5 bases). Germline-derived CDR1 and CDR2 are SEHNR and FQNEAQ (reference sequence). Trimming stripped 0 bases from V and 0 bases from J, with 8 bases between. The CDR3 is made up of 15 amino acids. The chain's CDR3 is CASSLAGVNQETQYF. The CDR3 DNA follows: TGTGCCAGCAGCTTAGCAGGGGTAAACCAAGAGACCCAGTACTTC.

V usage is TRBV28 and J usage is TRBJ2-3; TRBD1 is a possible D gene (6 bases). The CDR3 extends over 14 amino acids. Per germline, CDR1 MDHEN and CDR2 SYDVKM. V lost 5 bases to trimming and J lost 3 bases, with 12 bases between them. Here the CDR3 reads CASSTGPRTDTQYF. The CDR3 bases are TGTGCCAGCAGTACAGGGCCAAGAACAGATACGCAGTATTTT.

The chain has TRBV15 and TRBJ1-2, with 8 nucleotides matching TRBD1. Germline assignment: CDR1 LNHNV and CDR2 YYDKDF (reference sequence). The CDR3 consists of 15 residues. V was clipped by 1 base and J by 2 bases; unmatched bases: 3. Written as DNA, the CDR3 is TGTGCCACCAGCAGAGGAGGGACAGGAAACTATGGCTACACCTTC. As protein: CATSRGGTGNYGYTF.

Concerning this clone itself: The junction departs from the called germline gene at one end, perhaps through a read error. The CDR3 reads CASSQALEGPSF. The CDR3, as DNA: TGTGCCAGCAGCCAAGCCTTGGAGGGACCCAGCTTT. The rearrangement uses TRBV3-1 (or the pseudogene TRBV3-2) and TRBJ1-1, with D possibly matching TRBD1 (5 bases). The CDR3 loop spans 12 amino acids. Germline V gives CDR1 LGHDT, CDR2 YNNKEL (reference sequence).

V gene TRBV7-9 combines with J gene TRBJ1-5; the D gene is possibly TRBD1 (5 bases). Germline V gene sequence: CDR1 SEHNR, CDR2 FQNEAQ (reference sequence). This CDR3 contains 17 residues. The ends were cut back, 1 base at V and 4 bases at J, with 17 bases in the middle. CDR3 residues: CASSLETGGMWNQPQHF. CDR3 bases: TGTGCCAGCAGCTTAGAGACGGGGGGTATGTGGAATCAGCCCCAGCATTTT.

The chain has TRBV28 and TRBJ2-1, with TRBD2 matching over 11 bases. The CDR3 spans 14 residues. Germline CDR1 and CDR2: MDHEN and SYDVKM. V was clipped by 8 bases and J by 4 bases; unmatched bases: 4. The CDR3 loop reads CASRSGRGYNEQFF. The CDR3 bases are TGTGCCAGCCGTAGCGGGAGGGGTTACAATGAGCAGTTCTTC.

V gene TRBV7-9 combines with J gene TRBJ1-1, with D unresolved. The CDR3 length is 15 residues. The V end was cut by 2 bases, the J end by 0 bases, with 10 bases between. Germline values: CDR1 SEHNR, CDR2 FQNEAQ (reference sequence). The CDR3 reads CASSLRSQMNTEAFF. CDR3 nucleotide sequence: TGTGCCAGCAGCTTAAGATCACAGATGAACACTGAAGCTTTCTTT. Complete variable domain (other parts from reference TRBV7-9 and TRBJ1-1): DTGVSQNPRHKITKRGQNVTFRCDPISEHNRLYWYRQTLGQGPEFLTYFQNEAQLEKSRLLSDRFSAERPKGSFSTLEIQRTEQGDSAMYLCASSLRSQMNTEAFFGQGTRLTVV.